The source of this T cell receptor (beta chain) is a study of pediatric ulcerative colitis. On this clone itself: The antigen is undetermined.

Each sample received Survey-level depth of up to 500,000 reads. Profiled with immunoSEQ multiplex PCR; TCRdb holds only in-frame clones, not every one. The table includes tens of thousands of clones, around 69% detected once. Study-wide results and caveats: Two rectal CDR3 clonotypes occurred in all ulcerative colitis patients.

Rectal tissue came from one to two pinch biopsies taken at colonoscopy. Before the diagnostic colonoscopy, ulcerative colitis patients were free of immunosuppressive medication. CDR3 length: 12 amino acids. Per the germline V gene, CDR1 is SQVTM and CDR2 is ANQGSEA. V was cut by 6 bases and J by 2 bases, with 5 bases left in between. This receptor was identified in a boy aged 5 to 17 with severe ulcerative colitis. The sample was gut tissue. This rearrangement joins TRBV29-1 to TRBJ2-6; no clear D gene. The CDR3 DNA is TGCAGCGTCCAAACTGGGGCCAACGTCCTGACTTTC. Protein: CSVQTGANVLTF.